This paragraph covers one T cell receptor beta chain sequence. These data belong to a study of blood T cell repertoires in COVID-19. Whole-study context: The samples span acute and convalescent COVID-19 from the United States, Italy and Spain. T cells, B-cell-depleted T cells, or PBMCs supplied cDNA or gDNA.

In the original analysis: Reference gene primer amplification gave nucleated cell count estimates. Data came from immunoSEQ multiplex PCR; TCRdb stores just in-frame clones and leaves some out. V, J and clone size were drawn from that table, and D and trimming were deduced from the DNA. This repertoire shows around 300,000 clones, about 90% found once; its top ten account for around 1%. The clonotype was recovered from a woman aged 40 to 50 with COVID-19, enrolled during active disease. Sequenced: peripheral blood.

The CDR3 region is CASRRQTYNEQFF. In DNA form, the CDR3 reads TGCGCCAGCAGGAGACAGACGTACAATGAGCAGTTCTTC. The chain uses TRBV5-1 and TRBJ2-1, with a possible D match to TRBD1 (5 bases). The V and J ends lost 5 bases and 4 bases respectively, with 10 bases between them. Germline loops: CDR1 SGHRS, CDR2 YFSETQ. The CDR3 has 13 residues.